These T cell receptor beta chains were read from a single sample in a study of blood T cell repertoires in COVID-19. Clones were sequenced by immunoSEQ multiplex PCR, and TCRdb holds only the in-frame ones, with some missing. The sample holds some 350,000 clones, 70% to 90% seen once. Source material: peripheral blood. These TCRs come from a human donor in a cohort sampled during active COVID-19. The CDR3 runs from the conserved cysteine through the conserved F or W.

>TRBJ2-7|TRBV7-9
CASSLKGANPRYEQYF
>TRBJ1-4|TRBV5-1
CASSLAVQGRSANEKLFF
>TRBJ2-3|TRBV11-2
CASSLDGNVASGSTDTQYF
>TRBJ2-7|TRBV6-2/TRBV6-3
CASSSPTGGVYEQYF
>TRBJ2-7|TRBV7-8
CASSSTIWTSGSPYEQYF
>TRBJ2-1|TRBV6-2/TRBV6-3
CASSPRRNEQFF
>TRBJ2-1|TRBV27
CASSPGPGLATYNEQFF
>TRBJ1-2|TRBV7-9
CASSLDSDYGYTF
>TRBJ1-6|TRBV5-1
CASSLVSGNSPLHF
>TRBJ2-6|TRBV5-1
CASSLARISGANVLTF
>TRBJ2-7|TRBV6-6
CASSLRQGGYEQYF
>TRBJ2-7|TRBV13
CASSVQGRGYEQYF
>TRBJ2-3|TRBV3-1/TRBV3-2
CASSPGRTASTDTQYF
>TRBJ2-1|TRBV5-1
CASKKRGAYNEQFF
>TRBJ2-3|TRBV7-9
CASSEAVADTQYF
>TRBJ2-3|TRBV3-1/TRBV3-2
CASSPKSVRTDTQYF
>TRBJ2-7|TRBV19
CASSISSGSLYEQYF
>TRBJ1-1|TRBV7-8
CASSPGTANTEAFF
>TRBJ2-7|TRBV27
CASSLSGQGGSYEQYF
>TRBJ1-2|TRBV6-5
CASTKTGVAYGYTF
>TRBJ2-3|TRBV25-1
CASTPAGLTDTQYF
>TRBJ2-2|TRBV27
CASRDRGPLGELFF
>TRBJ2-7|TRBV27
CASSHGQGSYEQYF
>TRBJ2-7|TRBV5-1
CASSLVAGEGYEQYF
>TRBJ2-1|TRBV3-1/TRBV3-2
CASSPSAGGNHNEQFF
>TRBJ2-1|TRBV9
CASSVRTGTNEQFF
>TRBJ2-5|TRBV3-1/TRBV3-2
CASSQPETRETQYF